A single sample is the source of the 23 T cell receptor beta chains below, sequenced in a study of T-cell reconstitution after alpha-beta-depleted transplantation in children. This sample's TCRbeta library carried unique molecular identifier barcodes. TCRdb called the PCR reads again in MiXCR, with one record for every CDR3 protein. The sample includes some 600,000 distinct CDR3 sequences, around 13% of them seen just once. This sample comprised PBMCs, mostly from graft donor cells, obtained 360 days after TCRalphabeta/CD19-depleted stem cell transplant. These receptors all stem from a male patient younger than 18 who had a stem cell transplant for acute myeloid leukemia, so the T cells may come from the graft donor.

This clonotype was counted ten times or more. This rearrangement joins TRBV20-1 to TRBJ2-7; no reliable D call. Germline V gives CDR1 DFQATT, CDR2 SNEGSKA (reference sequence). This CDR3 has 14 residues. The germline V and J ends were trimmed by 6 bases and 0 bases, with 15 bases remaining between them. The CDR3 protein is CSAESRASSYEQYF. As DNA, the CDR3 is TGCAGTGCGGAATCCCGAGCAAGCTCCTACGAGCAGTACTTC.

V usage is TRBV18 and J usage is TRBJ2-1, with 11 bases aligning to TRBD2. The CDR3 contains 16 residues. V dropped 1 base and J dropped 9; count of bases not matched to a gene: 8. The germline gives CDR1 KGHSH, CDR2 LQKENI. The CDR3 DNA follows: TGTGCCAGCTCACCACGAGATAGCGGGAGGGCGGGTGAGCAGTTCTTC. It is translated as CASSPRDSGRAGEQFF.

At least ten counts were recorded for this clonotype. V gene TRBV12-3 or TRBV12-4 combines with J gene TRBJ2-4; possible D gene TRBD1, 5 bases. This CDR3 contains 16 residues. Trimming took off 5 bases at V and 0 bases at J, with 14 bases between the two ends. The CDR3 DNA follows: TGTGCCAGCAGTCCCCGACAGAGTTTAGCCAAAAACATTCAGTACTTC. Encoded protein: CASSPRQSLAKNIQYF.

At least ten counts were recorded for this clonotype. The CDR3 sequence is CASSLGTSGRDTQYF. The CDR3 DNA is TGTGCCAGCAGCCTCGGGACATCCGGGAGGGATACGCAGTATTTT. The chain is built from TRBV6-1 and TRBJ2-3; possibly TRBD2 for D (7 bases). CDR3 length: 15 amino acids. Germline CDR1 reads MNHNS; CDR2 reads SASEGT. Trimming stripped 6 bases from V and 6 bases from J, with 19 bases between.

This clonotype has more than one count but fewer than ten. The chain joins TRBV20-1 to TRBJ2-4; D gene unclear. Germline V gene lookup returns CDR1 DFQATT and CDR2 SNEGSKA (reference sequence). This CDR3 region has 15 residues. The V gene lost 0 bases and the J gene lost 0 bases, with 9 bases spanning the gap. This chain's CDR3 is CSARDVRVAKNIQYF. For the CDR3, the DNA is TGCAGTGCTAGAGATGTCCGAGTAGCCAAAAACATTCAGTACTTC.

In this sample, this clonotype turned up many times. The chain combines TRBV12-3 or TRBV12-4 with TRBJ2-5; no definite D call. Between the trimmed V and J ends, which lost 2 bases and 2 bases, there was a span of 9 bases. CDR3 length equals 14 residues. CDR3 residues: CASSLLGKQETQYF. The CDR3 nucleotides read TGTGCCAGCAGTTTATTGGGTAAACAAGAGACCCAGTACTTC.

This chain links TRBV11-2 with TRBJ2-7; D is possibly TRBD1 (6 bases). There are 14 residues in the CDR3. Germline V gene sequence: CDR1 SGHAT, CDR2 FQNNGV. V was cut by 1 base and J by 5 bases, with 12 bases left in between. This chain's CDR3 is CASSLVRRGNEQYF. The CDR3 DNA reads TGTGCCAGCAGCTTAGTTCGCAGGGGTAACGAGCAGTACTTC.

A few counts support this clonotype. J is TRBJ2-1 and V is TRBV7-2, with 12 bases lining up with TRBD2. Trimming took 5 bases from V and 7 from J; bases not matched to a gene: 12. The CDR3 is 17 amino acids. CDR1 and CDR2 (germline): SGHTA, FQGNSA. The CDR3 sequence is CASSPRLAGVLWNEQFF. CDR3 DNA sequence: TGTGCCAGCAGCCCGCGACTAGCGGGAGTCCTTTGGAATGAGCAGTTCTTC. Full variable domain (missing parts from reference TRBV7-2 and TRBJ2-1): GAGVSQSPSNKVTEKGKDVELRCDPISGHTALYWYRQSLGQGLEFLIYFQGNSAPDKSGLPSDRFSAERTGGSVSTLTIQRTQQEDSAVYLCASSPRLAGVLWNEQFFGPGTRLTVL.

Only a few counts were recorded for this clonotype. The rearrangement links TRBV15 to TRBJ2-3; 10 bases are shared with TRBD1. The CDR3 covers 16 residues. Looked up from germline, CDR1 is LNHNV and CDR2 is YYDKDF (reference sequence). V shed 5 bases, J shed 7 bases, and the junction held 12 bases outside the gene matches. This chain's CDR3 is CATSGVRDRGVYTQYF. CDR3 nucleotides: TGTGCCACCAGCGGAGTACGGGACAGGGGAGTTTATACGCAGTATTTT.

This clonotype was recorded a few times. V usage is TRBV10-3 and J usage is TRBJ2-1; TRBD2 is a possible D gene (6 bases). This CDR3 has 15 amino acids. CDR1 and CDR2 (germline): ENHRY, SYGVKD. V lost 10 bases and J lost 4, with 20 bases in between. CDR3 sequence: CATPAPSARYNEQFF. The CDR3 DNA follows: TGTGCCACCCCAGCCCCTAGCGCAAGGTACAATGAGCAGTTCTTC.

The CDR3 region has the DNA TGTGCCAGCGCTATACAACCGGGACTAGTGTACAATGAGCAGTTCTTC. It specifies CASAIQPGLVYNEQFF. This chain connects TRBV7-9 to TRBJ2-1; 8 nucleotides line up with TRBD2. After removal of 8 bases from V and 4 bases from J, the junction contained 13 bases not matched to a gene. CDR3 size: 16 residues. Per germline, CDR1 SEHNR and CDR2 FQNEAQ (reference sequence). Combining the CDR3 with reference TRBV7-9 and TRBJ2-1 gives the whole variable domain DTGVSQNPRHKITKRGQNVTFRCDPISEHNRLYWYRQTLGQGPEFLTYFQNEAQLEKSRLLSDRFSAERPKGSFSTLEIQRTEQGDSAMYLCASAIQPGLVYNEQFFGPGTRLTVL.

This clonotype showed up many times. This chain links TRBV12-3 or TRBV12-4 with TRBJ2-5, with a weak D call TRBD2 (6 bases). The CDR3 runs to 14 residues. V dropped 6 bases and J dropped 7 bases, with 18 bases sitting between them. The CDR3 DNA is TGTGCCAGCAGCGTTCTAGGAGGGCGGGGGACCCAGTACTTC. This translates into CASSVLGGRGTQYF.

Ten or more counts support this clonotype. CDR3 sequence (DNA): TGTGCCATCAGCTCCGGGACAGGGGTGGACACTGAAGCTTTCTTT. Amino acids: CAISSGTGVDTEAFF. This sequence joins TRBV10-3 and TRBJ1-1, with TRBD1 matching over 10 bases. CDR3 size: 15 residues. From germline, CDR1 is ENHRY and CDR2 SYGVKD. The J segment lost 3 bases and the V segment lost 6 bases, leaving 7 bases of the junction unmatched.

This clonotype was recorded a few times. The V gene is TRBV20-1, the J gene TRBJ2-7, with 11 bases aligning to TRBD2. The CDR3 contains 15 residues. Trimming removed 0 bases from V and 3 bases from J; junction bases left unmatched: 4. The germline V gene has CDR1 DFQATT and CDR2 SNEGSKA (reference sequence). Here the CDR3 reads CSARDRLAGIYEQYF. The CDR3 DNA follows: TGCAGTGCTAGAGATAGACTAGCGGGGATCTACGAGCAGTACTTC.

This clonotype was seen a few times. The chain is built from TRBV9 and TRBJ2-2; 7 bases line up with TRBD2. The germline V gene encodes CDR1 SGDLS and CDR2 YYNGEE. The CDR3 totals 15 residues. V was pared by 4 bases and J by 6 bases, with 9 bases of the junction left unmatched. The CDR3 spells CASSPWGGSAGELFF. The CDR3 DNA reads TGTGCCAGCAGCCCCTGGGGAGGGAGTGCCGGGGAGCTGTTTTTT. The variable domain in full, with the rest retrieved from reference TRBV9 and TRBJ2-2, is DSGVTQTPKHLITATGQRVTLRCSPRSGDLSVYWYQQSLDQGLQFLIQYYNGEERAKGNILERFSAQQFPDLHSELNLSSLELGDSALYFCASSPWGGSAGELFFGEGSRLTVL.

The CDR3 nucleotides are TGTGCCAGCAGTTTATCGTTACAGGGAAGGGAAAAACTGTTTTTT. Its translation: CASSLSLQGREKLFF. This chain links TRBV27 with TRBJ1-4, with D perhaps matching TRBD1 (6 bases). Germline-derived CDR1 and CDR2 are MNHEY and SMNVEV (reference sequence). The CDR3 has 15 residues. V lost 0 bases to trimming and J lost 8 bases, with 13 bases between them.

The V gene is TRBV15, the J gene TRBJ2-2; a weak D match, TRBD2 (5 bases). Germline lookup yields CDR1 LNHNV and CDR2 YYDKDF (reference sequence). V was pared by 0 bases and J by 7 bases, with 21 bases between. The CDR3 sequence is 18 residues long. CDR3 DNA: TGTGCCACCAGCAGAGAGAGGGCCCCCTTTAGGTTTCTCGGGGAGCTGTTTTTT. Encoded protein: CATSRERAPFRFLGELFF. Combining the CDR3 with reference TRBV15 and TRBJ2-2 gives the whole variable domain DAMVIQNPRYQVTQFGKPVTLSCSQTLNHNVMYWYQQKSSQAPKLLFHYYDKDFNNEADTPDNFQSRRPNTSFCFLDIRSPGLGDTAMYLCATSRERAPFRFLGELFFGEGSRLTVL.

V and J are TRBV6-2 or TRBV6-3 and TRBJ2-3, with 7 bases fitting TRBD2. Germline CDR1 MNHEY, CDR2 SVGEGT. V was clipped by 3 bases and J by 1 base; unmatched bases: 7. This CDR3 comprises 16 residues. As DNA, the CDR3 is TGTGCCAGCAGTTATAGGAAGCTAGCGGGCACAGATACGCAGTATTTT. Translating it yields CASSYRKLAGTDTQYF.

The V gene is TRBV7-6, the J gene TRBJ1-2; weak D call: TRBD1 (6 bases). This CDR3 contains 14 residues. CDR1 and CDR2 (germline): SGHVS, FNYEAQ. Deletions cut 3 bases from V and 8 bases from J, with 16 bases between. CDR3 in amino acids: CASSFPGTSHGYTF. The CDR3 nucleotides are TGTGCCAGCAGCTTCCCCGGGACAAGCCACGGCTACACCTTC.

This clonotype was seen at least ten times. In DNA, the CDR3 is TGTGCCAGCAGTTTCCTTAGGACTAGCGGGAGTTACGAGCAGTACTTC. Translating it yields CASSFLRTSGSYEQYF. V usage is TRBV12-3 or TRBV12-4 and J usage is TRBJ2-7, with 13 positions matching TRBD2. The CDR3 spans 16 residues. The V and J ends lost 3 bases and 4 bases, in that order; junction bases with no gene match: 6.

In this sample, this clonotype turned up a few times. CDR3 in DNA: TGTGCCAGCAGCTACGGGTTCGTAGGACAGATCGAATTTGAAGCTTTCTTT. This sequence encodes CASSYGFVGQIEFEAFF. The chain uses TRBV7-2 and TRBJ1-1; a weak D match, TRBD1 (6 bases). This CDR3 spans 17 amino acids. Germline V gene sequence: CDR1 SGHTA, CDR2 FQGNSA. V lost 4 bases and J lost 7, with 25 bases in between.

This rearrangement joins TRBV28 to TRBJ2-7; 13 bases agree with TRBD2. V lost 5 bases and J lost 5; bases outside the gene matches: 6. CDR3 length: 15 residues. The germline V gene has CDR1 MDHEN and CDR2 SYDVKM. CDR3 in amino acids: CASSIPGLAGHEQYF. CDR3 DNA sequence: TGTGCCAGCAGTATTCCGGGACTAGCGGGACACGAGCAGTACTTC.

This clonotype was observed a handful of times. The genes are TRBV12-3 or TRBV12-4 and TRBJ2-7, with D possibly called TRBD1 or TRBD2 (6 bases each). The V and J ends lost 4 bases and 4 bases respectively, with 11 bases between them. The CDR3 covers 13 residues. This chain's CDR3 is CASSYPGAYEQYF. CDR3 sequence (DNA): TGTGCCAGCAGTTACCCGGGGGCTTACGAGCAGTACTTC.